A selection of T cell receptor beta chains follows, all from one sample in a study of T cell repertoires in cytomegalovirus infection. TCRdb itself ran the reads through MiXCR, one entry per CDR3 protein. The sample contains some 920,000 distinct CDR3 sequences, about a third of which appear only once. Their target antigens are unknown. The sample consisted of cultured CD8+ T cells from PBMCs, taken from culture after CMV antigen stimulation. Receptors were obtained from a human donor in good health (CMV status not recorded). Some clones in this sample may be carry-over from other donors' samples. Each CDR3 is given with its conserved first and last residue. A D gene is named only where the DNA matches it firmly. Expanded clones get a size class; other rows say once, few or many, or leave the size out.

d_call clone_size j_call v_call cdr3_nt cdr3_aa
- few TRBJ1-2 TRBV14 TGTGCCAGCAGCCAACCTACACACACTAGAGAAGGGGATGACTATGGCTACACCTTC CASSQPTHTREGDDYGYTF
- few TRBJ1-1 TRBV6-5 TGTGCCAGCAGTTACTCGGGTCAGGGAGTAAGGGGAACTGAAGCTTTCTTT CASSYSGQGVRGTEAFF
TRBD1 - TRBJ1-5 TRBV19 TGTGCCAGTAGTATATCAGGGGACAGGGATCTTCAGCCCCAGCATTTT CASSISGDRDLQPQHF
- few TRBJ1-1 TRBV19 TGTGCCAGTAGTTGGTCAGGGGTTAACACTGAAGCTTTCTTT CASSWSGVNTEAFF
- few TRBJ2-5 TRBV7-9 TGTGCCAGCAGCCCGGGGTTGGTGGTCCAAGAGACCCAGTACTTC CASSPGLVVQETQYF
- - TRBJ2-1 TRBV7-9 TGTGCCAGCAGCTCTCCGGGACAAACAAATGAGCAGTTCTTC CASSSPGQTNEQFF
- - TRBJ1-1 TRBV4-3 TGCGCCAGCAGCCAGGACAGCCCACGTACAGAAGCTTTCTTT CASSQDSPRTEAFF
TRBD1 - TRBJ2-1 TRBV6-2/TRBV6-3 TGTGCCAGCAGTTACCCCGGACAGGGGGGTAATGAGCAGTTCTTC CASSYPGQGGNEQFF
TRBD1 few TRBJ1-1 TRBV4-1 TGTGCCAGCAGCCATCAGGGGGGCTCGAACACTGAAGCTTTCTTT CASSHQGGSNTEAFF
- - TRBJ2-2 TRBV20-1 TGCAGTGCTAGAGATTCCGGAGAGACGGTGAACACCGGGGAGCTGTTTTTT CSARDSGETVNTGELFF
- once TRBJ1-4 TRBV4-2 TGTGTCAGCAGCCAAGCTAATGAAAAACTGTTTTTT CVSSQANEKLFF
TRBD1 few TRBJ2-1 TRBV7-6 TGTGCCAGCAGCCAACTTATCCCGGGACAGGGGGGGGCTGAGCAGTTCTTC CASSQLIPGQGGAEQFF
- - TRBJ2-1 TRBV6-1 TGTGCCAGCAGTGAAGGAGGGGACTATGAGCAGTTCTTC CASSEGGDYEQFF
- - TRBJ1-2 TRBV7-9 TGTGCCAGCAGCTTAAGCTTGGAGGGGAACTATGGCTACACCTTC CASSLSLEGNYGYTF
- few TRBJ2-7 TRBV20-1 TGCAGTGCAAAGGACAGCTTCGGATACGGGGAAATATACGAGCAGTACTTC CSAKDSFGYGEIYEQYF
TRBD2 many TRBJ2-5 TRBV7-9 TGTGCCAGCAGCTTAGCGAGGCTAGCGGGGGGCCAAGAGACCCAGTACTTC CASSLARLAGGQETQYF
- few TRBJ1-2 TRBV11-2 TGTGCCAGCAGCTTAGATAGGAGGGTGCAGGAGTCTACTAACTATGGCTACACCTTC CASSLDRRVQESTNYGYTF
TRBD1 few TRBJ1-2 TRBV13 TGTGCCAGCAGCTCGGACAGGGGGCAGGATGGCTACACCTTC CASSSDRGQDGYTF
TRBD1 few TRBJ2-3 TRBV5-5 TGTGCCAGCAGCCAAAAGGGGACAGGGGGGAGCACAGATACGCAGTATTTT CASSQKGTGGSTDTQYF
- many TRBJ2-3 TRBV12-3/TRBV12-4 TGTGCCAGCAGTTACGGGACCCACACAGATACGCAGTATTTT CASSYGTHTDTQYF
- - TRBJ2-2 TRBV4-2 TGTGCCAGCAGCCAAGATAGGGGGATTAGAAGGAGGACCGGGGAGCTGTTTTTT CASSQDRGIRRRTGELFF
- - TRBJ2-2 TRBV6-2/TRBV6-3 TGTGCCAGCAGTTACGGGCATTCGAACACCGGGGAGCTGTTTTTT CASSYGHSNTGELFF
TRBD2 - TRBJ2-1 TRBV6-5 TGTGCCAGCACCACAAGGGCGGGGGATTACAATGAGCAGTTCTTC CASTTRAGDYNEQFF
- - TRBJ2-3 TRBV9 TGTGCCAGCAGCGCCTTTGTGGGGACCCCCACAGATACGCAGTATTTT CASSAFVGTPTDTQYF
- many TRBJ1-1 TRBV7-6 TGTGCCAGCAGCCTCTCCAGGGGCGCTGAAGCTTTCTTT CASSLSRGAEAFF
- - TRBJ1-2 TRBV6-1 TGTGCCAGCAGTGACTTACAGGGAGGGGGCTACACCTTC CASSDLQGGGYTF
TRBD1 - TRBJ1-2 TRBV27 TGTGCCAGCAGTTCTGGGACAGGGCTGTACACCTTC CASSSGTGLYTF
TRBD1 many TRBJ1-1 TRBV7-6 TGTGCCAGCAGCTTAGGTGGGACAGGGGGAGCTTTCTTT CASSLGGTGGAFF
TRBD1 few TRBJ1-1 TRBV4-1 TGCGCCAGCAGCCGGGCTACTACACAGGGGAGCACTGAAGCTTTCTTT CASSRATTQGSTEAFF
- - TRBJ2-3 TRBV12-3/TRBV12-4 TGTGCCAGCAGTCCACTAGTGTTAACTAGCACAGATACGCAGTATTTT CASSPLVLTSTDTQYF
- - TRBJ2-1 TRBV25-1 TGTGCCAGCAGTGGGTGGGGGTCGAGCTCCTACAATGAGCAGTTCTTC CASSGWGSSSYNEQFF
- few TRBJ1-5 TRBV25-1 TGTGCCAGCAGTCAAGTGACGGGGCAGCCCCAGCATTTT CASSQVTGQPQHF
- many TRBJ1-4 TRBV7-9 TGTGCCAGCAGCCGACCCGGGACCAGCTCTAATGAAAAACTGTTTTTT CASSRPGTSSNEKLFF
- few TRBJ2-7 TRBV27 TGTGCCAGCAGTCATACAGGGTTGTACGAGCAGTACTTC CASSHTGLYEQYF
- - TRBJ2-5 TRBV5-1 TGCGCCAGCAGACCAAAAAGTGATGGGTACCAAGAGACCCAGTACTTC CASRPKSDGYQETQYF
- - TRBJ1-1 TRBV29-1 TGCAGCATACCGACCAGGGGCACTGAAGCTTTCTTT CSIPTRGTEAFF
TRBD2 - TRBJ2-3 TRBV2 TGTGCCAGCAGAGCTAGCGGGGGATCCACAGATACGCAGTATTTT CASRASGGSTDTQYF
TRBD1 - TRBJ2-5 TRBV7-9 TGTGCCAGCAACTTTACAGGGGACGGTGGGAAAGAGACCCAGTACTTC CASNFTGDGGKETQYF
TRBD1 many TRBJ1-1 TRBV7-9 TGTGCCAGCAGCCCCCCCGGGACAGGGGCTGAAGCTTTCTTT CASSPPGTGAEAFF
- few TRBJ1-5 TRBV28 TGTGCCAGCTCCGGGCGGCAGCCCCAGCATTTT CASSGRQPQHF
- few TRBJ2-3 TRBV6-2/TRBV6-3 TGTGCCAGCAGTGAACTCCCGGGGCAGTTTCCCACAGATACGCAGTATTTT CASSELPGQFPTDTQYF
TRBD1 - TRBJ2-1 TRBV28 TGTGCCAGCAGTTTATTTAGACAGGGGCTATTTAGTCCTGAGGCGGAGCAGTTCTTC CASSLFRQGLFSPEAEQFF
- few TRBJ1-5 TRBV6-2/TRBV6-3 TGTGCCAGCAGACTCGGGCCTCTCAATCAGCCCCAGCATTTT CASRLGPLNQPQHF
- - TRBJ1-2 TRBV29-1 TGCAGCGTTGAAAAATCAGGCCAAGAAGTAGGGACGAGGAGCCCGGATAACTATGGCTACACCTTC CSVEKSGQEVGTRSPDNYGYTF
- few TRBJ1-1 TRBV6-2/TRBV6-3 TGTGCCAGCAGTTACTCGGAGGGCGGGAGAGCTTTCTTT CASSYSEGGRAFF
- - TRBJ1-4 TRBV19 TGTGCCAGTAGCCCCCTGTTCGGGGGGGGGACAACTAATGAAAAACTGTTTTTT CASSPLFGGGTTNEKLFF
TRBD1 - TRBJ1-4 TRBV6-6 TGTGCCAGCAGTGAGCTGCCCGGACAGGGGACTAATGAAAAACTGTTTTTT CASSELPGQGTNEKLFF
TRBD1 few TRBJ2-3 TRBV29-1 TGCAGCGCCGCCCCCCACGAGGGGGCTGACACAGATACGCAGTATTTT CSAAPHEGADTDTQYF
- - TRBJ1-1 TRBV4-1 TGCGCCAGCAGCCAAGAGAGTATCAGGGCAGGGCGGACTGAAGCTTTCTTT CASSQESIRAGRTEAFF
- few TRBJ1-2 TRBV27 TGTGCCAGCAGTTTAGAGGGTCCCCCTTACTATGGCTACACCTTC CASSLEGPPYYGYTF
- - TRBJ2-1 TRBV24-1 TGTGCCACCAGTGATTTAGACACCAACAATGAGCAGTTCTTC CATSDLDTNNEQFF
- - TRBJ1-2 TRBV20-1 TGCAGTGCCCCACCTACGGGGAAGGGGCTTAACTATGGCTACACCTTC CSAPPTGKGLNYGYTF
TRBD2 - TRBJ2-1 TRBV27 TGTGCCAGCAGTTTAGGCGGGGGGGGGAACAATGAGCAGTTCTTC CASSLGGGGNNEQFF
TRBD1 - TRBJ1-6 TRBV7-9 TGTGCCAGCAGCTTCTCACAGGGGGATTCACCCCTCCACTTT CASSFSQGDSPLHF
TRBD1 many TRBJ2-5 TRBV28 TGTGCCAGCAGCACCTATGGGACAGCGGACCAAGAGACCCAGTACTTC CASSTYGTADQETQYF
- many TRBJ1-1 TRBV7-2 TGTGCCTACATCTTCCTGGCAGCCCCCACTGAAGCTTTCTTT CAYIFLAAPTEAFF
- once TRBJ1-2 TRBV9 TGTGCCAGCAGCGGATCCGGGACAATGAACTATGGCTACACCTTC CASSGSGTMNYGYTF
- many TRBJ2-3 TRBV7-6 TGTGCCAGCAGTTCAATAGCTGCCGGGACAGATACGCAGTATTTT CASSSIAAGTDTQYF
- - TRBJ1-1 TRBV6-6 TGTGCCAGCACCTGGGCGGCCTCGAACACTGAAGCTTTCTTT CASTWAASNTEAFF